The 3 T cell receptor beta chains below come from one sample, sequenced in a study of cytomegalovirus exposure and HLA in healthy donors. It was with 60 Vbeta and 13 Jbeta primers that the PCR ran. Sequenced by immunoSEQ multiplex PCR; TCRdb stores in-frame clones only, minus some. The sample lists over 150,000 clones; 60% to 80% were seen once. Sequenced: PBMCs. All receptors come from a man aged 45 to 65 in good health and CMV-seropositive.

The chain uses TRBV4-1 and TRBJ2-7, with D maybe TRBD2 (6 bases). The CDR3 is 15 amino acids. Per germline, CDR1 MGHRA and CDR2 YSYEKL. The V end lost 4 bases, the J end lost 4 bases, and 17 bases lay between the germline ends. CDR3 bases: TGCGCCAGCAGCCCAGTCGGGACTCCCTCGTACGAGCAGTACTTC. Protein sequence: CASSPVGTPSYEQYF.

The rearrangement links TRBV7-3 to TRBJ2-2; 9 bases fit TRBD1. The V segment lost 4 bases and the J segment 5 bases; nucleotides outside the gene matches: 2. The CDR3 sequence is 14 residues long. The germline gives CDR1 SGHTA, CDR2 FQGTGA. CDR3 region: CASSYGQGTGELFF. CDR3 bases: TGTGCCAGCAGCTACGGACAGGGGACCGGGGAGCTGTTTTTT.

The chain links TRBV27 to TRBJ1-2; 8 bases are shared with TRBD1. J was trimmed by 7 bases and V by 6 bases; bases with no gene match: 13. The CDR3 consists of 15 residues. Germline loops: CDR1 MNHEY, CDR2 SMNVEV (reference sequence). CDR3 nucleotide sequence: TGTGCCAGCAGCTTAAATCAGGGGGCGAGAAGTGGCTACACCTTC. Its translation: CASSLNQGARSGYTF.